This TCR beta chain was documented in a study of T-cell reconstitution after alpha-beta-depleted transplantation in children. The sample holds many counts of this clonotype. Molecular barcoding with unique molecular identifiers was used for the TCRbeta library. In TCRdb, the PCR reads were re-called with MiXCR into one record per CDR3 protein. This sample has under 150,000 distinct CDR3 sequences, with around 9.8% found just once. This sequence originates from a girl less than two years old who had a stem cell transplant for combined immunodeficiency, so the T cells may come from the graft donor. Sample: PBMCs, mostly from graft donor cells, taken 180 days after TCRalphabeta/CD19-depleted stem cell transplant.

DNA for the CDR3: TGCAGCGTCCTAGAAGTCCGGTCGGACATTCAGTACTTC. It specifies CSVLEVRSDIQYF. The V gene is TRBV29-1, the J gene TRBJ2-4; D remains unclear. There are 13 residues in the CDR3. Trimming shortened V by 6 bases and J by 8 bases, and 17 bases separated the two germline ends. Germline V CDR1 and CDR2: SQVTM, ANQGSEA.